Given below is one T cell receptor (beta chain) in context. Its antigen is unidentified. The CDR3 covers 15 residues. V was shortened by 5 bases and J by 6 bases, with 18 bases between the two germline ends. Germline CDR1 reads SEHNR; CDR2 reads FQNEAQ (reference sequence). The sample belongs to a study of identifying expanded T cells in peripheral blood. Generated by immunoSEQ multiplex PCR, the TCRdb table keeps only in-frame clones and is missing some. Of tens of thousands of clones listed, about 90% were seen once; the top ten hold under 5%. Collection occurred without any documented infections or immune events in donors. Regarding the study as a whole: Variance in clone template counts between approximately 2-week samples significantly increased with total template count across all healthy donors.

The TCR originated in a person between 18 and 75 years old in good health. The V and J genes are TRBV7-9 and TRBJ2-3, with D possibly matching TRBD1 (6 bases). Material for sequencing was blood. The CDR3 region is CASSAQQGTRDTQYF. In DNA form, the CDR3 reads TGTGCCAGCAGCGCACAACAGGGCACTCGGGATACGCAGTATTTT.